A selection of T cell receptor beta chains follows, all from one sample in a study of blood T cell repertoires in COVID-19. The assay was immunoSEQ multiplex PCR, and TCRdb's table has in-frame clones only and misses some. The top ten clones hold about 4% of a sample with about 280,000 clones, 85% to 90% of them seen once. Material for sequencing was PBMCs or T cells enriched from blood (not recorded which). These receptors were taken from a woman between 25 and 40 years old with acute COVID-19. Both conserved end residues are trimmed from each CDR3. Each record gives: CDR3 protein, V gene, D gene, J gene. D genes are given only for firm matches.

CDR3: ASSSGTPAYEQY; V: TRBV7-8; D: NA; J: TRBJ2-7
CDR3: ASSYSTVNTEAF; V: TRBV5-1; D: NA; J: TRBJ1-1
CDR3: ASSLGRGNEKLF; V: TRBV5-1; D: NA; J: TRBJ1-4
CDR3: ASSPLKGKREEQY; V: TRBV11-2; D: NA; J: TRBJ2-7
CDR3: AISELSSSSYNEQF; V: TRBV10-3; D: NA; J: TRBJ2-1
CDR3: ASSIGLAGEYNEQF; V: TRBV19; D: TRBD2; J: TRBJ2-1
CDR3: ASSIAGGPTDTQY; V: TRBV2; D: TRBD2; J: TRBJ2-3
CDR3: ASSQPLGEGPYNEQF; V: TRBV13; D: TRBD2; J: TRBJ2-1
CDR3: ASSLVQPMNTEAF; V: TRBV5-8; D: NA; J: TRBJ1-1
CDR3: ASSLQGQGTEAF; V: TRBV13; D: TRBD1; J: TRBJ1-1
CDR3: ASSVEAGGQY; V: TRBV9; D: TRBD2; J: TRBJ2-3
CDR3: ASSDRGVTDTQY; V: TRBV25-1; D: TRBD2; J: TRBJ2-3
CDR3: ASSVLAGGPSDTQY; V: TRBV9; D: TRBD2; J: TRBJ2-3
CDR3: ASREGDRRMNTEAF; V: TRBV6-1; D: TRBD1; J: TRBJ1-1
CDR3: ASSQDRWGTTGYEQY; V: TRBV4-2; D: NA; J: TRBJ2-7
CDR3: ASSIDLQGSPLH; V: TRBV7-9; D: NA; J: TRBJ1-6
CDR3: SVDGLAGLDEQF; V: TRBV29-1; D: TRBD2; J: TRBJ2-1
CDR3: ASSHYEQY; V: TRBV6-7; D: NA; J: TRBJ2-7
CDR3: ASSLGGSYNEQF; V: TRBV3-1/TRBV3-2; D: NA; J: TRBJ2-1
CDR3: ASSSGQGTETQY; V: TRBV19; D: TRBD1; J: TRBJ2-5
CDR3: ASSLVRDRAFPLH; V: TRBV7-9; D: TRBD1; J: TRBJ1-6
CDR3: ALSPGELFDEQY; V: TRBV30; D: NA; J: TRBJ2-7
CDR3: ASSAQNLRTEAF; V: TRBV25-1; D: NA; J: TRBJ1-1
CDR3: ASTFWAGEAYEQY; V: TRBV6-5; D: TRBD2; J: TRBJ2-7
CDR3: ASSQTSASYEQY; V: TRBV18; D: TRBD2; J: TRBJ2-7
CDR3: ATSDQGYTGELF; V: TRBV24-1; D: NA; J: TRBJ2-2
CDR3: AWSLGDQTQY; V: TRBV30; D: NA; J: TRBJ2-5
CDR3: ASSLDPLVGTGFN; V: TRBV11-2; D: TRBD1; J: TRBJ2-4
CDR3: SVEDRRTGHYGYT; V: TRBV29-1; D: NA; J: TRBJ1-2
CDR3: ASRSLTGVPGELF; V: TRBV3-1/TRBV3-2; D: TRBD1; J: TRBJ2-2
CDR3: ASTWSSGRAYTGELF; V: TRBV27; D: TRBD2; J: TRBJ2-2
CDR3: ASSLVQGGPGELF; V: TRBV5-1; D: NA; J: TRBJ2-2
CDR3: ASSATGGLQPQH; V: TRBV7-8; D: TRBD1; J: TRBJ1-5
CDR3: AWTTHLSYEQY; V: TRBV30; D: NA; J: TRBJ2-7
CDR3: ASSPGTGGGNEQF; V: TRBV19; D: TRBD1; J: TRBJ2-1
CDR3: SVGGAAEQF; V: TRBV29-1; D: NA; J: TRBJ2-1
CDR3: SVRVAGFPYEQY; V: TRBV29-1; D: NA; J: TRBJ2-7
CDR3: ASSSSPAGTDTQY; V: TRBV9; D: NA; J: TRBJ2-3
CDR3: ASSYSRDREDYGYT; V: TRBV6-5; D: TRBD1; J: TRBJ1-2
CDR3: ASSQGFSHEQY; V: TRBV5-5; D: NA; J: TRBJ2-7
CDR3: ASSLAQGDINEQF; V: TRBV7-9; D: TRBD1; J: TRBJ2-1
CDR3: ASSTDGDSNQPQH; V: TRBV5-1; D: NA; J: TRBJ1-5
CDR3: ASSLEMTDTQY; V: TRBV5-1; D: NA; J: TRBJ2-3
CDR3: ASSPSPASGTEAF; V: TRBV5-1; D: NA; J: TRBJ1-1
CDR3: AWRGQGGEKLF; V: TRBV30; D: TRBD1; J: TRBJ1-4
CDR3: ASSYRFQGSNYGYT; V: TRBV6-2/TRBV6-3; D: NA; J: TRBJ1-2
CDR3: ASSIRGQVNTGELF; V: TRBV5-1; D: TRBD1; J: TRBJ2-2
CDR3: ASSVGGSGAGGHEQY; V: TRBV2; D: TRBD2; J: TRBJ2-7
CDR3: ASSELAGAPYEQY; V: TRBV6-1; D: TRBD2; J: TRBJ2-7
CDR3: ASSYGSTDTQY; V: TRBV27; D: NA; J: TRBJ2-3
CDR3: ASSLGLGSSGSRTDTQY; V: TRBV7-9; D: TRBD2; J: TRBJ2-3
CDR3: ASSQELSEKLF; V: TRBV4-2; D: NA; J: TRBJ1-4
CDR3: ASSPGQEPNQPQH; V: TRBV18; D: TRBD1; J: TRBJ1-5
CDR3: SVDRVGGNTIY; V: TRBV29-1; D: NA; J: TRBJ1-3
CDR3: ASSLAEAYEQY; V: TRBV27; D: NA; J: TRBJ2-7